This T cell receptor (beta chain) comes out of a study of T cell responses to AZD1222 COVID-19 vaccine. Overall study results and limits: Among the donors, most were white British and more were female, and clonal diversity was possibly underestimated. The study found Spike-specific TCR breadth and depth rose after two AZD1222 doses.

There are 15 residues in the CDR3. The V and J ends lost 1 base and 0 bases respectively, with 9 bases between them. Germline CDR1 and CDR2: LGHDT and YNNKEL (reference sequence). On this clone itself: No antigen is known for it.

The repertoire was sequenced with immunoSEQ multiplex PCR; TCRdb's copy has only in-frame clones and lacks some. The table includes approximately 110,000 clones, approximately 91% detected once. The receptor was derived from an adult in good health. V gene TRBV3-1 (or the pseudogene TRBV3-2) combines with J gene TRBJ1-1; D unresolved. The sample in question was peripheral blood, obtained on day 0 of MenACWY control vaccination. DNA of the CDR3: TGTGCCAGCAGCCAAGGCATCACCATGAACACTGAAGCTTTCTTT. This sequence encodes CASSQGITMNTEAFF.